These 24 T cell receptor beta chains originate from one sample sequenced in a study. TCRdb re-called the 5' RACE reads through MiXCR, storing one row per CDR3 protein. The table lists tens of thousands of distinct CDR3 sequences, 25% to 35% of them singletons. Sequences were obtained from tumor-infiltrating memory CD4+ T cells sorted from the breast tumor. Subset meaning: memory CD4+ T cells, CD4+CD45RO+CD25-. The receptors were gathered from a female donor with breast cancer.

This clonotype was detected ten times or more. The rearrangement uses TRBV7-6 and TRBJ1-1; no definite D call. Germline V gene sequence: CDR1 SGHVS, CDR2 FNYEAQ. V lost 1 base to trimming and J lost 1 base, with 4 bases between them. The CDR3 sequence is 13 residues long. In nucleotides, the CDR3 is TGTGCCAGCAGCTTAGGCAGGAACACTGAAGCTTTCTTT. Its protein product is CASSLGRNTEAFF.

There are a few counts of this clonotype. One junction end disagrees with the germline gene, perhaps due to a read error. In DNA, the CDR3 is TGTGCTAGCAGCTTGGCAAACACAGATACGCAGTATTTT. Translated, it gives CASSLANTDTQYF. This chain links TRBV7-7 with TRBJ2-3; no clear D. Germline V gene lookup returns CDR1 SSHAT and CDR2 FNYEAQ (reference sequence). This CDR3 has 13 amino acids.

This chain links TRBV6-5 with TRBJ1-2, with 10 bases that match TRBD1. The ends lost 6 bases at V and 7 bases at J; junction bases unmatched: 11. The CDR3 runs to 15 residues. Germline V gives CDR1 MNHEY, CDR2 SVGAGI. This CDR3 reads CASRGQGHPMFGYTF. CDR3 sequence (DNA): TGTGCCAGCAGGGGACAGGGGCACCCTATGTTTGGCTACACCTTC.

This clonotype occurred many times. The chain is built from TRBV7-2 and TRBJ2-5, with D hard to call. The germline CDR1 and CDR2 sequences are SGHTA and FQGNSA. The CDR3 loop spans 12 amino acids. Trimming removed 5 bases at V and 5 bases at J, with 9 bases between. The CDR3 spells CASSLDKETQYF. The DNA for the CDR3 is TGTGCCAGCAGCCTCGATAAGGAGACCCAGTACTTC.

This clonotype appeared a few times. This sequence joins TRBV6-2 or TRBV6-3 and TRBJ1-5; no clear D. Trimming cost V 6 bases and J 0 bases, with 12 bases left between them. The CDR3 consists of 15 residues. Per the germline V gene, CDR1 is MNHEY and CDR2 is SVGEGT. CDR3 DNA sequence: TGTGCCAGCAGACTCGACACTAATAGCAATCAGCCCCAGCATTTT. Its translation: CASRLDTNSNQPQHF.

V usage is TRBV7-2 and J usage is TRBJ1-3; 7 bases agree with TRBD1. Trimming took 5 bases from V and 4 from J; bases not matched to a gene: 14. Germline CDR1 and CDR2: SGHTA and FQGNSA. The CDR3 length is 17 residues. The CDR3 DNA reads TGTGCCAGCAGCACATCCCCACCCTACAGGGGAGGAAACACCATATATTTT. Amino acids: CASSTSPPYRGGNTIYF.

In its sample, this clonotype was seen a few times. The rearrangement uses TRBV7-6 and TRBJ2-7, with 9 bases fitting TRBD1. The germline CDR1 and CDR2 sequences are SGHVS and FNYEAQ. The trim removed 5 bases at V and 6 bases at J, leaving 2 bases unmatched. CDR3 length: 12 amino acids. Written as DNA, the CDR3 is TGTGCCAGCAGCCAGACAGGGGGCGAGCAGTACTTC. Protein sequence: CASSQTGGEQYF.

This clonotype was counted a few times. CDR3 sequence reads: CASSRQGAPYEQYF. DNA for the CDR3: TGTGCCAGCAGTAGACAGGGGGCCCCCTACGAGCAGTACTTC. The rearrangement uses TRBV6-5 and TRBJ2-7; 10 nucleotides line up with TRBD1. The CDR3 spans 14 residues. Germline CDR1 and CDR2: MNHEY and SVGAGI. V was clipped by 5 bases and J by 2 bases; unmatched bases: 3.

This chain joins TRBV7-2 and TRBJ2-4; D possibly corresponds to TRBD2 (5 bases). Germline lookup yields CDR1 SGHTA and CDR2 FQGNSA. The CDR3 has 13 amino acids. Deletions cut 6 bases from V and 0 bases from J, with 6 bases between. The CDR3 loop reads CASRGLAKNIQYF. DNA of the CDR3: TGTGCCAGCAGAGGACTAGCCAAAAACATTCAGTACTTC.

This clonotype showed up many times. V and J are TRBV4-1 and TRBJ2-3; perhaps TRBD1 as D (6 bases). Germline lookup yields CDR1 MGHRA and CDR2 YSYEKL. The CDR3 contains 17 residues. With 2 bases removed from V and 0 bases from J, the gap between germline ends came to 15 bases. The CDR3 region has the DNA TGCGCCAGCAGCCAAAATTTGCGAGGGGGTAGCACAGATACGCAGTATTTT. It codes for CASSQNLRGGSTDTQYF.

The rearrangement links TRBV7-2 to TRBJ2-7; no reliable D call. With 0 bases removed from V and 1 base from J, the gap between germline ends came to 13 bases. The CDR3 is 16 amino acids. Germline V gives CDR1 SGHTA, CDR2 FQGNSA. In DNA, the CDR3 is TGTGCCAGCAGCTTAGCCTCAGGCGTTACATCCTACGAGCAGTACTTC. Its translation is CASSLASGVTSYEQYF.

This chain joins TRBV7-8 and TRBJ2-2; D is unresolved. The CDR3 sequence is 14 residues long. V lost 1 base and J lost 7, with 10 bases in between. Germline V gene sequence: CDR1 SGHVS, CDR2 FQNEAQ. The CDR3 loop reads CASSLGGTNGELFF. The CDR3 DNA reads as TGTGCCAGCAGCTTAGGGGGAACAAACGGGGAGCTGTTTTTT.

The V and J genes are TRBV7-9 and TRBJ1-5; D uncertain. The CDR3 is 15 amino acids. Germline V gene sequence: CDR1 SEHNR, CDR2 FQNEAQ (reference sequence). The V gene lost 6 bases and the J gene lost 2 bases, with 14 bases spanning the gap. CDR3 DNA: TGTGCCAGCAGTCAAGGGATATGGGGCAATCAGCCCCAGCATTTT. This encodes CASSQGIWGNQPQHF.

This chain uses TRBV7-9 with TRBJ2-3, with 9 positions matching TRBD2. Germline CDR1 is SEHNR and CDR2 is FQNEAQ (reference sequence). This CDR3 spans 13 amino acids. Losses at the gene ends were 5 bases for V and 8 bases for J; bases not matched to a gene: 5. The CDR3 nucleotides read TGTGCCAGCAGCCCTAGCGGGACTTCTACGCAGTATTTT. It is translated as CASSPSGTSTQYF.

The CDR3 bases are TGTGCCAGCAGCTTACCTGGGGGACAGGGGGATTCACCCCTCCACTTT. It translates to CASSLPGGQGDSPLHF. The chain is built from TRBV13 and TRBJ1-6, with 11 bases aligning to TRBD1. CDR3 length: 16 residues. Trimming cost V 2 bases and J 8 bases; bases outside gene matches: 5. Per the germline V gene, CDR1 is PRHDT and CDR2 is FYEKMQ (reference sequence).

The rearrangement joins TRBV12-3 or TRBV12-4 to TRBJ2-5, with TRBD2 identical over 13 bases. Losses at the gene ends were 6 bases for V and 4 bases for J; bases not matched to a gene: 8. The length of the CDR3 is 16 residues. The CDR3 reads CASSRLLAGGRETQYF. The CDR3 region has the DNA TGTGCCAGCAGCCGACTACTAGCGGGGGGGAGAGAGACCCAGTACTTC.

This clonotype occurred a few times. The J gene is TRBJ2-7, the V gene TRBV12-3 or TRBV12-4; D is unresolved. The V end was cut by 3 bases, the J end by 2 bases, with 11 bases between. CDR3 length: 14 amino acids. CDR3 in amino acids: CASSLRGVAYEQYF. The DNA of the CDR3 is TGTGCCAGCAGTTTGCGTGGGGTCGCCTACGAGCAGTACTTC.

This clonotype was detected a few times. The CDR3 reads CASSLNFRGSPLHF. The CDR3 DNA reads TGTGCCAGCAGCTTAAACTTCCGGGGTTCACCCCTCCACTTT. The chain is built from TRBV7-2 and TRBJ1-6, with D uncertain. The V gene's germline CDR1 is SGHTA and CDR2 FQGNSA. V lost 2 bases and J 9 bases, leaving 11 bases between the germline ends. This CDR3 region has 14 residues.

The V gene is TRBV6-5, the J gene TRBJ2-2, with no clear D. V dropped 6 bases and J dropped 0 bases, with 8 bases sitting between them. Germline V gene data show CDR1 as MNHEY and CDR2 as SVGAGI. The CDR3 is 14 residues long. The CDR3 sequence: CASRLSSNTGELFF. Here the CDR3 DNA reads TGTGCCAGCAGACTCAGTTCGAACACCGGGGAGCTGTTTTTT.

This sequence joins TRBV12-5 and TRBJ2-1; maybe TRBD1 (7 bases). CDR1 and CDR2 from the germline V gene are LGHNT and FRNRAP. This CDR3 spans 17 amino acids. The V and J ends lost 0 bases and 8 bases respectively, with 20 bases between them. The CDR3 is CASGLVLDRVAAYEQFF. The CDR3 coding sequence is TGTGCTAGTGGTTTGGTATTAGACAGGGTAGCGGCATATGAGCAGTTCTTC.

To note about this clonotype: The conserved phenylalanine or tryptophan is not found at the CDR3 terminus, so this likely reflects a read error. V gene TRBV7-2 combines with J gene TRBJ2-1; D perhaps matches TRBD2 (5 bases). From germline, CDR1 is SGHTA and CDR2 FQGNSA. The CDR3 runs 14 residues. With 5 bases removed from V and 0 bases from J, the gap between germline ends came to 8 bases. CDR3 DNA: TGTGCCAGCAGCCGGGCGGGCTCCTACAATGAGCAGTTCTCC. Translation: CASSRAGSYNEQFS.

J is TRBJ2-2 and V is TRBV24-1; TRBD1 aligns across 9 bases. CDR3 size: 16 residues. J lost 5 bases, V lost 4 bases, and 7 bases had no gene match. Germline-derived CDR1 and CDR2 are KGHDR and SFDVKD. The CDR3 DNA sequence: TGTGCCACCAGTGACTCCGGACAGGGGATTACCGGGGAGCTGTTTTTT. Protein sequence: CATSDSGQGITGELFF.

The chain couples TRBV20-1 to TRBJ2-1; weak D call: TRBD2 (6 bases). Germline V gene lookup returns CDR1 DFQATT and CDR2 SNEGSKA (reference sequence). This CDR3 spans 15 amino acids. Deletions cut 0 bases from V and 6 bases from J, with 15 bases between. The CDR3 here is CSARDARGLGNEQFF. The CDR3 DNA sequence: TGCAGTGCTAGAGATGCGCGGGGACTGGGCAATGAGCAGTTCTTC.

This clonotype occurred a few times. The rearrangement joins TRBV20-1 to TRBJ2-7, with 7 bases fitting TRBD2. V lost 3 bases, J lost 0 bases, and 8 bases stayed unmatched. Looked up from germline, CDR1 is DFQATT and CDR2 is SNEGSKA (reference sequence). This CDR3 spans 15 amino acids. The CDR3 spells CSARGGAGYSYEQYF. CDR3 sequence (DNA): TGCAGTGCTAGGGGAGGGGCAGGCTACTCCTACGAGCAGTACTTC.